Each of the 29 T cell receptor beta chains below was sequenced from the same sample in a study of T-cell reconstitution after alpha-beta-depleted transplantation in children. Preparation of the TCRbeta library was carried out with unique molecular identifiers. TCRdb re-called the PCR reads through MiXCR, storing one row per CDR3 protein. This sample has around 600,000 distinct CDR3 sequences, with about 10% found just once. Sequenced here: PBMCs from the stem cell graft donor, sampled from the stem cell graft. These receptors came from a human donor who donated a stem cell graft to a child with acute myeloid leukemia.

The chain links TRBV20-1 to TRBJ1-4, with a possible D match to TRBD1 (5 bases). CDR1 DFQATT and CDR2 SNEGSKA come from the germline V gene (reference sequence). V shed 0 bases and J shed 3 bases, with 8 bases lying between them. The CDR3 totals 14 residues. Here the CDR3 reads CSARDRTPNEKLFF. CDR3 bases: TGCAGTGCTAGAGATCGGACACCTAATGAAAAACTGTTTTTT.

The chain couples TRBV12-3 or TRBV12-4 to TRBJ2-7; D is uncertain. With 0 bases removed from V and 7 bases from J, the gap between germline ends came to 16 bases. There are 15 residues in the CDR3. CDR3 sequence: CASSLAPLPPKEQYF. The CDR3 bases are TGTGCCAGCAGTTTAGCCCCGCTACCCCCTAAGGAGCAGTACTTC.

The chain links TRBV27 to TRBJ2-1, with D uncertain. With 2 bases removed from V and 6 bases from J, the gap between germline ends came to 17 bases. There are 16 residues in the CDR3. The germline V gene has CDR1 MNHEY and CDR2 SMNVEV (reference sequence). The CDR3 DNA reads as TGTGCCAGCAGTTTACAAGCTACTACTACCACCAATGAGCAGTTCTTC. Amino acids: CASSLQATTTTNEQFF.

The table lists this clonotype with many counts. The chain carries TRBV7-2 and TRBJ2-1, with 11 bases matching TRBD2. The CDR3 is 17 residues long. In germline, CDR1 is SGHTA, CDR2 FQGNSA. Trimming took 4 bases from V and 0 from J; bases not matched to a gene: 5. CDR3 nucleotide sequence: TGTGCCAGCAGCTCACGACTAGCGGGGAGCTCCTACAATGAGCAGTTCTTC. This translates into CASSSRLAGSSYNEQFF.

This clonotype appeared a few times. J is TRBJ1-1 and V is TRBV20-1; possible D gene TRBD1, 5 bases. The germline gives CDR1 DFQATT, CDR2 SNEGSKA (reference sequence). The CDR3 has 12 residues. Trimming pared 1 base from V and 8 bases from J, leaving 11 bases between. DNA for the CDR3: TGCAGTGCTAGAGTGTACGGGGCAGAAGCTTTCTTT. It specifies CSARVYGAEAFF.

Ten or more counts support this clonotype. The V call is TRBV12-3 or TRBV12-4, the J call TRBJ1-1, with 8 bases that match TRBD1. There are 13 residues in the CDR3. Trimming took 4 bases from V and 4 from J; bases not matched to a gene: 2. This chain's CDR3 is CASSSTGGTEAFF. The CDR3 nucleotides read TGTGCCAGCAGTTCCACAGGGGGCACTGAAGCTTTCTTT.

The rearrangement uses TRBV7-3 and TRBJ2-5; TRBD1 might be the D (5 bases). V shed 5 bases and J shed 1 base, with 11 bases lying between them. There are 14 residues in the CDR3. CDR1 and CDR2 from the germline V gene are SGHTA and FQGTGA. The CDR3 region is CASSLNRSQETQYF. CDR3 sequence (DNA): TGTGCCAGCAGCCTGAACAGGTCCCAAGAGACCCAGTACTTC.

The chain carries TRBV29-1 and TRBJ2-7; TRBD1 aligns across 9 bases. The V gene end was trimmed by 6 bases and the J gene end by 9 bases; junction bases not matched to a gene: 15. Germline V gene sequence: CDR1 SQVTM, CDR2 ANQGSEA. The CDR3 is 14 amino acids. CDR3 DNA: TGCAGCGTATCCAACCGGGGGACAGGGTCGTGGCAGTACTTC. It encodes CSVSNRGTGSWQYF.

The rearrangement uses TRBV3-1 and TRBJ1-2; a possible D gene is TRBD1 (6 bases). Germline CDR1 LGHDT, CDR2 YNNKEL (reference sequence). This CDR3 has 15 residues. V was cut by 4 bases and J by 2 bases, with 14 bases left in between. The CDR3 DNA sequence: TGTGCCAGCAGCCTGCCTCAGGGGAAGAACTATGGCTACACCTTC. Amino acid sequence: CASSLPQGKNYGYTF.

Written as DNA, the CDR3 is TGTGCCAGCAGTTTTGGGGGCGGGGGCCTAGATACGCAGTATTTT. This sequence encodes CASSFGGGGLDTQYF. J is TRBJ2-3 and V is TRBV12-3 or TRBV12-4, with D possibly being TRBD2 (7 bases). The ends were cut back, 3 bases at V and 5 bases at J, with 15 bases in the middle. The length of the CDR3 is 15 residues.

The chain joins TRBV7-2 to TRBJ1-4; maybe TRBD1 (6 bases). Germline V gene data show CDR1 as SGHTA and CDR2 as FQGNSA. The CDR3 sequence is 15 residues long. V lost 5 bases, J lost 8 bases, and 18 bases lay in between. CDR3 sequence reads: CASSPRGGAREKLFF. The CDR3, as DNA: TGTGCCAGCAGCCCCCGTGGGGGGGCGCGAGAAAAACTGTTTTTT.

In its sample, this clonotype was seen a few times. Here the CDR3 reads CASSFESLSSYEQYF. The CDR3 DNA follows: TGTGCCAGCAGCTTCGAATCCCTCAGCTCCTACGAGCAGTACTTC. V usage is TRBV5-8 and J usage is TRBJ2-7; D uncertain. Trimming shortened V by 2 bases and J by 0 bases, and 12 bases separated the two germline ends. The CDR3 is made up of 15 amino acids. Looked up from germline, CDR1 is SGHTS and CDR2 is YDEGEE.

This clonotype has at least ten counts. The CDR3, as DNA: TGTGCCAGCAGCGTAAGCCCTCTAGCGGGAGGCACAGATACGCAGTATTTT. Its translation: CASSVSPLAGGTDTQYF. This rearrangement joins TRBV9 to TRBJ2-3; 10 bases are a match to TRBD2. The CDR3 is made up of 17 amino acids. Losses at the gene ends were 1 base for V and 1 base for J; bases not matched to a gene: 6. CDR1 and CDR2 (germline): SGDLS, YYNGEE.

This clonotype showed up just a few times. The chain employs TRBV16 and TRBJ2-7, with D perhaps being TRBD1 or TRBD2 (6 bases each). The CDR3 spans 14 residues. Germline V gives CDR1 KGHSY, CDR2 FQNENV. V gave up 0 bases and J gave up 2 bases, with 8 bases separating them. The CDR3, as DNA: TGTGCCAGCAGCCAATCGGGGGGCCCCTACGAGCAGTACTTC. It translates to CASSQSGGPYEQYF.

The chain links TRBV27 to TRBJ2-7, with D unresolved. V was cut by 6 bases and J by 6 bases, with 12 bases left in between. There are 12 residues in the CDR3. Germline CDR1 is MNHEY and CDR2 is SMNVEV (reference sequence). The CDR3 is CASSPLLGEQYF. The CDR3 DNA reads TGTGCCAGCAGCCCCCTTCTGGGCGAGCAGTACTTC.

The V gene is TRBV29-1, the J gene TRBJ2-4; a weak D match, TRBD2 (5 bases). From germline, CDR1 is SQVTM and CDR2 ANQGSEA. CDR3 length equals 13 residues. Between the trimmed V and J ends, which lost 2 bases and 6 bases, there was a span of 11 bases. CDR3 nucleotides: TGCAGCGTTGAATTATACCGGGGAAACATTCAGTACTTC. This gives the protein CSVELYRGNIQYF.

This clonotype was counted at least ten times. V gene TRBV7-9 combines with J gene TRBJ2-5, with 10 nucleotides matching TRBD2. J lost 5 bases, V lost 2 bases, and 2 bases had no gene match. Germline CDR1 is SEHNR and CDR2 is FQNEAQ (reference sequence). This CDR3 has 14 residues. The CDR3 region is CASSLLAGEETQYF. CDR3 nucleotide sequence: TGTGCCAGCAGCTTACTAGCGGGGGAGGAGACCCAGTACTTC.

This clonotype was counted between two and nine times. This rearrangement joins TRBV20-1 to TRBJ1-2, with 8 nucleotides matching TRBD1. Germline V gene data show CDR1 as DFQATT and CDR2 as SNEGSKA (reference sequence). Trimming removed 6 bases from V and 2 bases from J; junction bases left unmatched: 5. The CDR3 sequence is 13 residues long. The CDR3 DNA sequence: TGCAGTGCAAAAGGACAGGGAAACTATGGCTACACCTTC. Translating gives CSAKGQGNYGYTF.

The sample holds a few counts of this clonotype. The chain joins TRBV7-6 to TRBJ1-3; 7 nucleotides line up with TRBD1. The germline V gene encodes CDR1 SGHVS and CDR2 FNYEAQ. The CDR3 length is 17 residues. Unmatched junction bases numbered 8, after V lost 1 base and J lost 2 bases. DNA for the CDR3: TGTGCCAGCAGCTTAGAGGCCAGGGGGTACACTGGAAACACCATATATTTT. Protein sequence: CASSLEARGYTGNTIYF.

The rearrangement links TRBV20-1 to TRBJ2-1, with TRBD1 identical over 12 bases. Germline V gives CDR1 DFQATT, CDR2 SNEGSKA (reference sequence). The J segment lost 10 bases and the V segment lost 5 bases, leaving 9 bases of the junction unmatched. CDR3 length: 14 residues. The CDR3 DNA reads as TGCAGTGCTGTCCAGGGACAGGGGGCTTGGGAGCAGTTCTTC. This translates into CSAVQGQGAWEQFF.

This clonotype was detected many times. The chain joins TRBV27 to TRBJ2-7, with D perhaps given as TRBD1 or TRBD2 (5 bases each). Trimming removed 3 bases from V and 3 bases from J, with 12 bases in between. Germline loops: CDR1 MNHEY, CDR2 SMNVEV (reference sequence). There are 14 residues in the CDR3. CDR3 sequence reads: CASSFGGTGYEQYF. The CDR3 DNA follows: TGTGCCAGCAGTTTCGGTGGGACCGGCTACGAGCAGTACTTC.

In this sample, this clonotype turned up many times. The J gene is TRBJ2-3, the V gene TRBV20-1, with D hard to call. CDR3 length: 14 amino acids. The germline V gene has CDR1 DFQATT and CDR2 SNEGSKA (reference sequence). The CDR3 nucleotides read TGCAGCGCTGGTGTTGACGGTAGCACAGATACGCAGTATTTT. This sequence encodes CSAGVDGSTDTQYF.

This clonotype was counted at least ten times. The V and J genes are TRBV6-5 and TRBJ2-1; D tentatively reads TRBD1 or TRBD2 (5 bases each). The germline V gene has CDR1 MNHEY and CDR2 SVGAGI. The CDR3 is 17 amino acids. The V end was cut by 0 bases, the J end by 0 bases, with 12 bases between. DNA for the CDR3: TGTGCCAGCAGTTACTCGGGGCGGGCCAGCTCCTACAATGAGCAGTTCTTC. It specifies CASSYSGRASSYNEQFF.

The V gene is TRBV28, the J gene TRBJ2-2, with 12 bases matching TRBD2. The germline V gene has CDR1 MDHEN and CDR2 SYDVKM. CDR3 length: 17 amino acids. Losses at the gene ends were 5 bases for V and 8 bases for J; bases not matched to a gene: 12. For the CDR3, the DNA is TGTGCCAGCAGTCCCGTCTCTAGCGGGAGGGCCGTTGGGGAGCTGTTTTTT. It yields the protein CASSPVSSGRAVGELFF.

The chain joins TRBV7-2 to TRBJ2-4; 10 nucleotides match TRBD1. Per the germline V gene, CDR1 is SGHTA and CDR2 is FQGNSA. CDR3 length equals 14 residues. The J segment lost 8 bases and the V segment lost 5 bases, leaving 6 bases of the junction unmatched. DNA of the CDR3: TGTGCCAGCAGCCTACGGACAGGGGGTGACATTCAGTACTTC. This encodes CASSLRTGGDIQYF.

This clonotype was seen at least ten times. The chain uses TRBV10-2 and TRBJ2-3; 8 bases align to TRBD2. In germline, CDR1 is WSHSY, CDR2 SAAADI. J lost 2 bases, V lost 9 bases, and 7 bases had no gene match. This CDR3 spans 14 amino acids. The CDR3 is CASRASGYTDTQYF. The CDR3 region has the DNA TGCGCCAGTAGGGCTAGCGGGTACACAGATACGCAGTATTTT.

The chain couples TRBV5-1 to TRBJ2-5; tentative D call: TRBD1 (6 bases). Trimming stripped 5 bases from V and 5 bases from J, with 22 bases between. Per germline, CDR1 SGHRS and CDR2 YFSETQ. CDR3 length equals 16 residues. The CDR3 DNA is TGCGCCAGCAGTCGGGCCGACAGGTCCTTCGGGGAGACCCAGTACTTC. Its translation: CASSRADRSFGETQYF.

In its sample, this clonotype was seen many times. The chain couples TRBV15 to TRBJ2-5; TRBD2 matches 7 bases. The CDR3 is 17 residues long. Germline lookup yields CDR1 LNHNV and CDR2 YYDKDF (reference sequence). The J segment lost 3 bases and the V segment lost 5 bases, leaving 15 bases of the junction unmatched. The CDR3 DNA reads TGTGCCACCAGCTGGGGGTACGAATGGGGAGGGGAAGAGACCCAGTACTTC. Translation: CATSWGYEWGGEETQYF. Full variable domain (outside the CDR3, taken from reference TRBV15 and TRBJ2-5): DAMVIQNPRYQVTQFGKPVTLSCSQTLNHNVMYWYQQKSSQAPKLLFHYYDKDFNNEADTPDNFQSRRPNTSFCFLDIRSPGLGDTAMYLCATSWGYEWGGEETQYFGPGTRLLVL.

This clonotype was detected many times. The chain has TRBV12-3 or TRBV12-4 and TRBJ2-5, with 10 bases aligning to TRBD2. The CDR3 contains 17 residues. V trimming: 1 base; J trimming: 1 base; junction bases outside the gene matches: 6. CDR3 sequence: CASSLEPLAGVQETQYF. For the CDR3, the DNA is TGTGCCAGCAGTTTAGAGCCCCTAGCGGGAGTCCAAGAGACCCAGTACTTC.